The 8 T cell receptor beta chains below all came from one sample that was sequenced in a study of cytomegalovirus exposure and HLA in healthy donors (TCRdb year 2017). The library was obtained by the immunoSEQ multiplex PCR assay. For the multiplex PCR, a mixture combining 60 forward primers for TCR Vbeta segments and 13 reverse primers for TCR Jbeta segments was used. The source is immuneACCESS, and TCRdb retained only in-frame sequences with V and J called. Part of the clones is not carried over; for the studies checked, unresolved V genes explain less than half of this, and the remainder is unexplained. Present in this sample are 100,000 to 150,000 clones, less than 80% of which were seen just once. The top ten constitute 1.9% of the sample. Sequenced input: PBMCs. Source of these receptors: a man aged 50 to 60 in good health and CMV-seronegative.

The genes are TRBV19 and TRBJ1-1, with 7 bases fitting TRBD1. Trimming took 8 bases from V and 0 from J; bases not matched to a gene: 3. This CDR3 comprises 13 residues. Germline V lookup: CDR1 LNHDA, CDR2 SQIVND (reference sequence). CDR3 sequence reads: CASRGTVNTEAFF. The DNA of the CDR3 is TGTGCCAGTCGCGGGACAGTGAACACTGAAGCTTTCTTT.

Only a few counts were recorded for this clone. DNA of the CDR3: TGCGCCAGCAGCCAAGATCTAGGCGGGGGGGCCGACGGGGAGCTGTTTTTT. Translating gives CASSQDLGGGADGELFF. The V call is TRBV4-3, the J call TRBJ2-2, with 9 positions matching TRBD2. The CDR3 is made up of 17 amino acids. CDR1 is LGHNA and CDR2 is YSLEER in the germline V gene. J lost 7 bases, V lost 0 bases, and 9 bases had no gene match.

V is TRBV14 and J is TRBJ1-1; D is perhaps TRBD1 (6 bases). The V end lost 4 bases, the J end lost 3 bases, and 12 bases lay between the germline ends. This CDR3 comprises 14 residues. Per germline, CDR1 SGHDN and CDR2 FVKESK. The CDR3 DNA reads TGTGCCAGCAGCCCCCTGGACAGATACACTGAAGCTTTCTTT. Amino acid sequence: CASSPLDRYTEAFF.

The chain links TRBV4-1 to TRBJ2-3, with 12 nucleotides matching TRBD2. Looked up from germline, CDR1 is MGHRA and CDR2 is YSYEKL. CDR3 length: 19 amino acids. V shed 0 bases and J 1 base; nucleotides not matched to a gene: 8. The CDR3 spells CASSQDRLAGESGTDTQYF. The CDR3, as DNA: TGCGCCAGCAGCCAAGATCGACTAGCGGGGGAGAGTGGCACAGATACGCAGTATTTT.

The chain recombines TRBV11-2 with TRBJ1-5; tentative D call: TRBD1 (5 bases). Trimming cost V 1 base and J 6 bases, with 16 bases left between them. The germline CDR1 and CDR2 sequences are SGHAT and FQNNGV. This CDR3 comprises 16 residues. CDR3 DNA: TGTGCCAGCAGCTTAGGGGGTGCGGGGGTAAGTCAGCCCCAGCATTTT. Encoded protein: CASSLGGAGVSQPQHF.

This clone was counted a single time. The CDR3, as DNA: TGTGCCAGCAGTTACGACTACGCCTACGAGCAGTACTTC. Its protein is CASSYDYAYEQYF. The chain carries TRBV6-5 and TRBJ2-7; perhaps TRBD2 as D (5 bases). In germline, CDR1 is MNHEY, CDR2 SVGAGI. V was cut by 2 bases and J by 2 bases, with 7 bases left in between. The CDR3 has 13 residues.

V and J are TRBV4-2 and TRBJ2-3; 11 bases match TRBD2. In germline, CDR1 is LGHNA, CDR2 YNFKEQ. The trim removed 6 bases at V and 3 bases at J, leaving 8 bases unmatched. This CDR3 comprises 16 residues. CDR3 amino acids: CASRLTSGDRTDTQYF. The CDR3 DNA follows: TGTGCCAGCAGACTGACTAGCGGGGATAGAACAGATACGCAGTATTTT.

The chain combines TRBV5-6 with TRBJ2-2; D unclear. There are 13 residues in the CDR3. Looked up from germline, CDR1 is SGHDT and CDR2 is YYEEEE. V dropped 3 bases and J dropped 1 base, with 4 bases sitting between them. The CDR3 DNA reads TGTGCCAGCAGCTCACAGAACACCGGGGAGCTGTTTTTT. It is translated as CASSSQNTGELFF.